One sample yielded the 5 T cell receptor beta chains listed below, sequenced in a study of blood T cell repertoires in COVID-19. Method: immunoSEQ multiplex PCR; TCRdb's copy keeps in-frame clones and lacks some. The profile covers 26,000 or so clones, with around 86% appearing a single time and roughly 13% taken by the ten largest. Sequenced input: peripheral blood. The receptor source for this set is a human donor in a cohort sampled during active COVID-19. The donor label of this sample is uncertain.

The chain combines TRBV19 with TRBJ2-4; the match to TRBD1 covers 8 bases. V lost 6 bases and J lost 5; bases outside the gene matches: 6. Germline CDR1 reads LNHDA; CDR2 reads SQIVND (reference sequence). The CDR3 sequence is 14 residues long. DNA of the CDR3: TGTGCCAGTAGCACCGGGACAGGCCAAAACATTCAGTACTTC. It translates to CASSTGTGQNIQYF.

For the CDR3, the DNA is TGTGCCAGCAGTGCTAGTCTTGGTGAGCAGTTCTTC. It translates to CASSASLGEQFF. V usage is TRBV25-1 and J usage is TRBJ2-1; D is ambiguous. This CDR3 spans 12 amino acids. V was pared by 4 bases and J by 9 bases, with 10 bases between. Germline V gene data show CDR1 as MGHDK and CDR2 as SYGVNS. Drawing the rest from reference TRBV25-1 and TRBJ2-1, the complete variable domain is EADIYQTPRYLVIGTGKKITLECSQTMGHDKMYWYQQDPGMELHLIHYSYGVNSTEKGDLSSESTVSRIRTEHFPLTLESARPSHTSQYLCASSASLGEQFFGPGTRLTVL.

This clone turned up a few times. DNA for the CDR3: TGTGCCAGCAGCCAGGGACAGGACGACTACAATGAGCAGTTCTTC. This translates into CASSQGQDDYNEQFF. The chain uses TRBV3-1 (or the pseudogene TRBV3-2) and TRBJ2-1, with TRBD1 identical over 8 bases. After removal of 3 bases from V and 3 bases from J, the junction contained 4 bases not matched to a gene. Per germline, CDR1 LGHDT and CDR2 YNNKEL (reference sequence). This CDR3 comprises 15 residues.

The rearrangement joins TRBV5-1 to TRBJ1-5; 7 positions agree with TRBD1. The germline V gene encodes CDR1 SGHRS and CDR2 YFSETQ. V gave up 4 bases and J gave up 4 bases; unmatched junction bases: 8. The CDR3 contains 15 residues. This chain's CDR3 is CASSATGDENQPQHF. CDR3 coding DNA: TGCGCCAGCAGCGCAACAGGGGACGAAAATCAGCCCCAGCATTTT.

The CDR3 loop reads CASSLGQGWGSNYGYTF. The CDR3 bases are TGTGCCAGCAGTCTTGGACAGGGATGGGGGTCTAACTATGGCTACACCTTC. The chain combines TRBV28 with TRBJ1-2; 8 positions match TRBD1. The germline gives CDR1 MDHEN, CDR2 SYDVKM. The junction had 11 bases not matched to a gene; V was cut back by 5 bases and J by 0 bases. The CDR3 totals 17 residues.